The entry below describes one T cell receptor beta chain. This record comes from a study of control samples from healthy donors and cancer patients. V lost 2 bases and J 6 bases, leaving 19 bases between the germline ends. Germline lookup yields CDR1 LGHNA and CDR2 YSLEER. This CDR3 is built from 16 residues. The assay was immunoSEQ multiplex PCR, and TCRdb's table has in-frame clones only and misses some. Of 170,000 or so clones listed, about 94% are singletons. This TCR was sampled from a woman in her forties in good health. Sequenced input: blood. The chain joins TRBV4-3 to TRBJ1-2; D unclear. CDR3 sequence reads: CASSQSGAFRGDGYTF. CDR3 nucleotides: TGCGCCAGCAGCCAATCGGGAGCCTTTCGGGGAGATGGCTACACCTTC.